These 8 T cell receptor beta chains came from one sample sequenced in a study of cytomegalovirus exposure and HLA in healthy donors listed by TCRdb under 2017. The protocol used for the library was the immunoSEQ multiplex PCR assay. For the multiplex PCR, a mixture combining 60 forward primers for TCR Vbeta segments and 13 reverse primers for TCR Jbeta segments was used. The table was pulled from immuneACCESS by TCRdb, which kept in-frame rearrangements only. Such tables lose some clones; where checked, under half of the loss comes from unresolved V genes, and the rest has no known cause. The sample records about 88,000 clones, approximately 71% of which are singletons. The leading ten clones occupy roughly 15% of the sample. The sequenced material came from PBMCs. The receptors derive from a young woman in good health and CMV-seropositive.

The J gene is TRBJ1-2, the V gene TRBV2; 10 bases are shared with TRBD1. Trimming removed 0 bases from V and 9 bases from J; junction bases left unmatched: 7. This CDR3 has 15 amino acids. Germline values: CDR1 SNHLY, CDR2 FYNNEI. The CDR3 DNA reads as TGTGCCAGCAGTGAAGCGCTTGGGACAGGGGACCGCTACACCTTC. It codes for CASSEALGTGDRYTF.

The rearrangement joins TRBV7-2 to TRBJ2-1; TRBD2 might be the D (7 bases). The V end lost 10 bases, the J end lost 2 bases, and 18 bases lay between the germline ends. Germline-derived CDR1 and CDR2 are SGHTA and FQGNSA. The CDR3 totals 15 residues. As DNA, the CDR3 is TGTGCCACGACTTCCCGGGGGGCTGCCTACAATGAGCAGTTCTTC. This gives the protein CATTSRGAAYNEQFF.

The rearrangement uses TRBV30 and TRBJ2-5; 7 positions match TRBD1. TRBJ2-7 matches the DNA end more closely, so the J call is doubtful. This CDR3 spans 15 amino acids. Germline V lookup: CDR1 GTSNPN, CDR2 SVGIG (reference sequence). In nucleotides, the CDR3 is TGTGCCTGGACCGAGACAGGGCGCGGGCCTTACGAGCAGTACTTC. Its translation is CAWTETGRGPYEQYF.

A word on this clone: Within the sample, other DNA sequences also encode this same CDR3. The chain employs TRBV29-1 and TRBJ2-3; weak D call: TRBD1 (6 bases). Germline loops: CDR1 SQVTM, CDR2 ANQGSEA. The CDR3 consists of 14 residues. V was pared by 1 base and J by 3 bases, with 11 bases between. The DNA for the CDR3 is TGCAGCGTTGAAGGGCAGGGGATGACAGATACGCAGTATTTT. Protein product: CSVEGQGMTDTQYF.

The chain couples TRBV19 to TRBJ2-1; 10 bases match TRBD2. Trimming took 6 bases from V and 4 from J; bases not matched to a gene: 12. The germline V gene encodes CDR1 LNHDA and CDR2 SQIVND (reference sequence). CDR3 size: 17 residues. For the CDR3, the DNA is TGTGCCAGTAGCCAAGGGGGGCTAGCGGGGGTATACAATGAGCAGTTCTTC. It encodes CASSQGGLAGVYNEQFF.

For the CDR3, the DNA is TGTGCCAGCAGCCGCGGGGACGGAAACAATGAGCAGTTCTTC. The encoded protein is CASSRGDGNNEQFF. The chain recombines TRBV2 with TRBJ2-1; tentative D call: TRBD2 (6 bases). Germline-derived CDR1 and CDR2 are SNHLY and FYNNEI. With 6 bases removed from V and 5 bases from J, the gap between germline ends came to 14 bases. This CDR3 region has 14 residues.

The CDR3 is CASSEGAGGGTEAFF. Here the CDR3 DNA reads TGTGCCAGCAGTGAAGGGGCGGGAGGTGGCACTGAAGCTTTCTTT. The V gene is TRBV25-1, the J gene TRBJ1-1; TRBD1 might be the D (5 bases). This CDR3 comprises 15 residues. V was pared by 2 bases and J by 4 bases, with 14 bases between. Germline assignment: CDR1 MGHDK and CDR2 SYGVNS. Based on the CDR3 plus reference TRBV25-1 and TRBJ1-1, the full variable domain is EADIYQTPRYLVIGTGKKITLECSQTMGHDKMYWYQQDPGMELHLIHYSYGVNSTEKGDLSSESTVSRIRTEHFPLTLESARPSHTSQYLCASSEGAGGGTEAFFGQGTRLTVV.

The V and J genes are TRBV15 and TRBJ1-4, with D uncertain. This CDR3 is 15 amino acids long. Germline V gene data show CDR1 as LNHNV and CDR2 as YYDKDF (reference sequence). Trimming took off 1 base at V and 5 bases at J, with 11 bases between the two ends. The CDR3, as DNA: TGTGCCACCAGCAGAGGTCGACTAGGCAATGAAAAACTGTTTTTT. Translating gives CATSRGRLGNEKLFF.